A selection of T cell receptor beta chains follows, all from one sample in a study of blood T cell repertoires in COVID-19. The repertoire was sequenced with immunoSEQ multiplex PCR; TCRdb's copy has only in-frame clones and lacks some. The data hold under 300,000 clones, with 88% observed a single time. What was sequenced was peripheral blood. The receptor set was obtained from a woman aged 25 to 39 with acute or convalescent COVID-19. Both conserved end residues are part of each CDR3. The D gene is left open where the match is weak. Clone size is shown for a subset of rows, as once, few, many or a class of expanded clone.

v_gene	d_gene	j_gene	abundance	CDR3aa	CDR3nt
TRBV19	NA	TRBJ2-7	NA	CASSTGIQSYEQYF	TGTGCCAGTAGTACAGGGATTCAATCCTACGAGCAGTACTTC
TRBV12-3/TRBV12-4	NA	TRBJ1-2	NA	CASSLSKEGYTF	TGTGCCAGCAGTTTATCGAAGGAGGGCTACACCTTC
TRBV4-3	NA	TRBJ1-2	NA	CASSPGFRDYGYTF	TGCGCCAGCAGCCCGGGGTTTCGGGACTATGGCTACACCTTC
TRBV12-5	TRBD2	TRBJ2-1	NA	CASGAQILAGEMNEQFF	TGTGCTAGTGGTGCCCAAATACTAGCGGGAGAAATGAATGAGCAGTTCTTC
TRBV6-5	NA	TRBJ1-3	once	CASSGTGGNTIYF	TGTGCCAGCAGCGGGACTGGGGGAAACACCATATATTTT
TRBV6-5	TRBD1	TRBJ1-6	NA	CASSRQGKNSPLHF	TGTGCCAGCAGCCGACAGGGAAAGAATTCACCCCTCCACTTT
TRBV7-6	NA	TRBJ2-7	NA	CASSLSGSYEQYF	TGTGCCAGCAGCTTATCAGGCAGCTACGAGCAGTACTTC
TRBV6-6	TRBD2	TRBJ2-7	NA	CASSSSGRGYEQYF	TGTGCCAGCAGTTCTAGCGGGAGAGGCTACGAGCAGTACTTC
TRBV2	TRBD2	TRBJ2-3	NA	CASSEGLLAGGTDTQYF	TGTGCCAGCAGTGAGGGGCTACTAGCGGGAGGTACAGATACGCAGTATTTT
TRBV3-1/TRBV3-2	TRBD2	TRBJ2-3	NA	CASSQRGTSGKGGDTQYF	TGTGCCAGCAGCCAAAGGGGGACTAGCGGAAAGGGCGGAGATACGCAGTATTTT
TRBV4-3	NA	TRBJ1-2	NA	CASSQEAVQIYGYTF	TGCGCCAGCAGCCAAGAGGCAGTACAAATCTATGGCTACACCTTC
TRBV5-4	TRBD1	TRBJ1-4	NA	CASSRSGGLEEKLFF	TGTGCCAGCAGCCGCTCAGGGGGACTGGAGGAAAAACTGTTTTTT
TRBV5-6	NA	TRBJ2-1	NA	CASLPGSSYNEQFF	TGTGCCAGCCTACCGGGAAGCTCCTACAATGAGCAGTTCTTC
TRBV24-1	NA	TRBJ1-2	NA	CATSDRTGMNGYTF	TGTGCCACCAGTGATCGTACAGGGATGAACGGCTACACCTTC
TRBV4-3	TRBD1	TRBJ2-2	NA	CASSRASGQGAGTGELFF	TGCGCCAGCAGCCGCGCCTCCGGACAGGGGGCTGGCACCGGGGAGCTGTTTTTT
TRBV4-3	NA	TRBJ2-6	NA	CASSQDSSSGANVLTF	TGCGCCAGCAGCCAAGATAGTTCCTCTGGGGCCAACGTCCTGACTTTC
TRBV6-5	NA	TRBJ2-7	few	CASSYAIRGQPYEQYF	TGTGCCAGCAGCTACGCTATTCGCGGGCAGCCCTACGAGCAGTACTTC
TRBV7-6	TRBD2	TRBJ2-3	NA	CASSVRLAGGTDTQYF	TGTGCCAGCAGCGTTAGATTAGCGGGAGGGACAGATACGCAGTATTTT
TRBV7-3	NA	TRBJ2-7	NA	CASSLFPGAYEQYF	TGTGCCAGCAGCTTATTTCCGGGGGCCTACGAGCAGTACTTC
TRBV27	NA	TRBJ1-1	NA	CASSFPGYTEAFF	TGTGCCAGCAGTTTCCCGGGATACACTGAAGCTTTCTTT
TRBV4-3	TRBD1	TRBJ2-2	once	CASSHARDRGVSANTGELFF	TGCGCCAGCAGCCATGCTCGGGACAGGGGGGTCAGCGCGAACACCGGGGAGCTGTTTTTT
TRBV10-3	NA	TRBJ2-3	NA	CATKTGPTDTQYF	TGTGCCACAAAGACAGGACCCACAGATACGCAGTATTTT
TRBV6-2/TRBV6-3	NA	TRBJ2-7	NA	CASSYSRYEQYF	TGTGCCAGCAGTTACTCGAGGTACGAGCAGTACTTC
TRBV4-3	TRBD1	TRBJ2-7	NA	CASSQVQGGYEQYF	TGCGCCAGCAGCCAAGTACAGGGGGGCTACGAGCAGTACTTC
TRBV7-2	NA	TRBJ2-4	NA	CASSLLAKNIQYF	TGTGCCAGCAGCCTCCTAGCCAAAAACATTCAGTACTTC
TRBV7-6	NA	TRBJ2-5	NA	CASSLVRDSLKTQYF	TGTGCCAGCAGCTTAGTTAGGGACTCCTTGAAGACCCAGTACTTC
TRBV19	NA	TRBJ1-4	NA	CASSLLGAANEKLFF	TGTGCCAGTAGCTTACTGGGGGCGGCTAATGAAAAACTGTTTTTT
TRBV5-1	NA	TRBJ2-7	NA	CASSFTGAHTYEQYF	TGCGCCAGCAGCTTTACAGGTGCCCATACGTACGAGCAGTACTTC
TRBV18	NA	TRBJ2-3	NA	CASSPIGSRTDTQYF	TGTGCCAGCTCACCGATTGGTAGCCGCACAGATACGCAGTATTTT
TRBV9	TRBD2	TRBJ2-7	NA	CASSGSGRGYEQYF	TGTGCCAGCAGCGGGAGCGGGAGAGGCTACGAGCAGTACTTC
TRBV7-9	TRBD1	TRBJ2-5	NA	CASSSNRGQGETQYF	TGTGCCAGCAGCTCAAACAGGGGGCAGGGGGAGACCCAGTACTTC
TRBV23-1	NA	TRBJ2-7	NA	CASSQSGPGSDEQYF	TGCGCCAGCAGTCAATCAGGCCCCGGAAGCGACGAGCAGTACTTC
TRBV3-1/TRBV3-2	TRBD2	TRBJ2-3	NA	CASSQPLAGGHGTQYF	TGTGCCAGCAGCCAACCCCTAGCGGGAGGTCATGGTACGCAGTATTTT
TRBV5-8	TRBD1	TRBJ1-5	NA	CASSLDRVGSQPQHF	TGTGCCAGCAGCCTGGACAGGGTGGGAAGTCAGCCCCAGCATTTT
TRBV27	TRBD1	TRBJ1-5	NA	CASATPGQGALNQPQHF	TGTGCCAGCGCAACCCCGGGACAGGGGGCATTAAATCAGCCCCAGCATTTT
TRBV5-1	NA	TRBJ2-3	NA	CASSLAAGSTDTQYF	TGCGCCAGCAGCTTGGCGGCCGGGTCCACAGATACGCAGTATTTT
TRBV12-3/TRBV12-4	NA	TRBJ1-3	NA	CASGGGSGNTIYF	TGTGCCAGTGGGGGAGGCTCTGGAAACACCATATATTTT
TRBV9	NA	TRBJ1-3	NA	CASSVGRGGVSSGNTIYF	TGTGCCAGCAGCGTAGGACGGGGTGGGGTGAGCTCTGGAAACACCATATATTTT
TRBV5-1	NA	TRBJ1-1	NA	CASSLALRNTEAFF	TGCGCCAGCAGCTTGGCCTTGAGGAACACTGAAGCTTTCTTT
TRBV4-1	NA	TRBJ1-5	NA	CASSLTGPGQPQHF	TGCGCCAGCAGCCTAACAGGGCCAGGACAGCCCCAGCATTTT
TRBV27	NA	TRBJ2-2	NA	CASSLLAPMRAGELFF	TGTGCCAGCAGTTTACTAGCCCCTATGAGGGCCGGGGAGCTGTTTTTT
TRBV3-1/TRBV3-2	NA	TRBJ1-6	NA	CASSQDDLGDYNSPLHF	TGTGCCAGCAGCCAAGACGATTTAGGGGACTATAATTCACCCCTCCACTTT
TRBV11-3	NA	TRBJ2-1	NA	CASSLNNGAGEQFF	TGTGCCAGCAGCTTAAATAACGGCGCGGGTGAGCAGTTCTTC
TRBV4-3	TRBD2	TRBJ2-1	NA	CASGSHAGGTNEQFF	TGCGCCAGCGGATCGCACGCGGGAGGTACCAATGAGCAGTTCTTC
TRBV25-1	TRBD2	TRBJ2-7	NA	CASSAPAGAIYEQYF	TGTGCCAGCAGCGCCCCAGCGGGGGCTATTTACGAGCAGTACTTC
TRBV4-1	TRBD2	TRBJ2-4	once	CASSQEGLAGAKNIQYF	TGCGCCAGCAGCCAAGAGGGACTAGCGGGAGCCAAAAACATTCAGTACTTC
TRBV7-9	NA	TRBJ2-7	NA	CASSPSLKEYEQYF	TGTGCCAGCAGCCCCTCCCTAAAAGAATACGAGCAGTACTTC
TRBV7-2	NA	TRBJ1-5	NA	CASSSDRGKTQPQHF	TGTGCCAGCAGCTCGGACAGAGGGAAGACTCAGCCCCAGCATTTT
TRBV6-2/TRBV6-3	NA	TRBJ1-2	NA	CASSYGTVQGYTF	TGTGCCAGCAGTTACGGAACAGTCCAAGGCTACACCTTC
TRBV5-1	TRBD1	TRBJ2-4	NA	CASSWNGRQGTDIQYF	TGCGCCAGCAGCTGGAACGGGAGACAGGGGACGGACATTCAGTACTTC
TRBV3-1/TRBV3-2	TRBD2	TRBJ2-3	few	CASSPLTSGSPTDTQYF	TGTGCCAGCAGCCCCCTGACTAGCGGGAGCCCCACAGATACGCAGTATTTT
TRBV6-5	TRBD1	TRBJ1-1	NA	CATTRTGMNTEAFF	TGTGCCACCACGAGGACAGGGATGAACACTGAAGCTTTCTTT
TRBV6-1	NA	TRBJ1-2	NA	CASSEAGDEYGYTF	TGTGCCAGCAGTGAGGCAGGGGATGAGTATGGCTACACCTTC
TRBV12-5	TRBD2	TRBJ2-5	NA	CASAPPSGIETQYF	TGTGCTAGTGCCCCCCCTAGCGGGATAGAGACCCAGTACTTC